The 9 T cell receptor beta chains below were found in one sample sequenced in a study of graft-versus-host responses after intestinal transplantation. Profiling relied on immunoSEQ multiplex PCR, and the TCRdb table lists in-frame clones only, not all of them. The sample lists approximately 58,000 clones, 91% occurring once. The material sequenced was PBMCs, taken about 4 months after intestinal transplantation. The receptors stem from a human patient who received an intestinal transplant, so some T cells may come from the graft donor.

The chain carries TRBV7-9 and TRBJ2-5; D is ambiguous. CDR1 and CDR2 (germline): SEHNR, FQNEAQ (reference sequence). Trimming removed 5 bases from V and 2 bases from J, with 15 bases in between. The CDR3 runs to 15 residues. The CDR3 reads CASSPVFWRQETQYF. CDR3 coding DNA: TGTGCCAGCAGCCCAGTGTTCTGGCGGCAAGAGACCCAGTACTTC. Variable domain in full (rest from reference TRBV7-9 and TRBJ2-5): DTGVSQNPRHKITKRGQNVTFRCDPISEHNRLYWYRQTLGQGPEFLTYFQNEAQLEKSRLLSDRFSAERPKGSFSTLEIQRTEQGDSAMYLCASSPVFWRQETQYFGPGTRLLVL.

The CDR3 region is CASSITRANYGYTF. The CDR3 DNA follows: TGTGCCAGTAGTATCACCAGAGCTAACTATGGCTACACCTTC. This chain links TRBV19 with TRBJ1-2; D not resolved. Trimming stripped 3 bases from V and 0 bases from J, with 8 bases between. The CDR3 runs 14 residues. Germline CDR1 reads LNHDA; CDR2 reads SQIVND (reference sequence).

This chain connects TRBV6-5 to TRBJ2-7; 12 bases agree with TRBD2. This CDR3 is built from 15 residues. Germline V gene data show CDR1 as MNHEY and CDR2 as SVGAGI. The V segment lost 8 bases and the J segment 4 bases; nucleotides outside the gene matches: 9. CDR3 DNA sequence: TGTGCCAGCGCCCTAGCGGGAGGGCCTCGGTACGAGCAGTACTTC. This codes for CASALAGGPRYEQYF.

The rearrangement links TRBV4-2 to TRBJ1-2; D is ambiguous. In germline, CDR1 is LGHNA, CDR2 YNFKEQ. CDR3 length equals 15 residues. V was trimmed by 5 bases and J by 1 base, leaving 14 bases between them. In DNA form, the CDR3 reads TGTGCCAGCAGCGATCCCGGGCAGAATAACTATGGCTACACCTTC. Its translation is CASSDPGQNNYGYTF.

This clone was counted only a few times. The V gene is TRBV6-1, the J gene TRBJ2-2; D unclear. V was cut by 2 bases and J by 7 bases, with 8 bases left in between. In germline, CDR1 is MNHNS, CDR2 SASEGT. The CDR3 is made up of 13 amino acids. This CDR3 is CASSESDIGELFF. DNA of the CDR3: TGTGCCAGCAGTGAATCCGACATCGGGGAGCTGTTTTTT.

The V and J genes are TRBV5-6 and TRBJ2-5, with D unclear. The CDR3 consists of 15 residues. Germline V CDR1 and CDR2: SGHDT, YYEEEE. Trimming shortened V by 6 bases and J by 5 bases, and 20 bases separated the two germline ends. In DNA, the CDR3 is TGTGCCAGCAACATAATCCACGGCCTGGGGGAGACCCAGTACTTC. Translated: CASNIIHGLGETQYF.

The V call is TRBV13, the J call TRBJ2-1; possibly TRBD2 for D (6 bases). The length of the CDR3 is 15 residues. The V gene's germline CDR1 is PRHDT and CDR2 FYEKMQ (reference sequence). The V end lost 1 base, the J end lost 7 bases, and 14 bases lay between the germline ends. The CDR3 loop reads CASSLASAGPNEQFF. The DNA for the CDR3 is TGTGCCAGCAGCTTAGCCTCCGCGGGACCGAATGAGCAGTTCTTC.

The rearrangement joins TRBV15 to TRBJ2-7; no reliable D call. CDR3 length equals 14 residues. CDR1 and CDR2 from the germline V gene are LNHNV and YYDKDF (reference sequence). Trimming stripped 0 bases from V and 3 bases from J, with 9 bases between. CDR3 bases: TGTGCCACCAGCAGAGATAGGACCATCTACGAGCAGTACTTC. Its protein is CATSRDRTIYEQYF.

The chain combines TRBV11-2 with TRBJ2-7; D possibly uses TRBD1 or TRBD2 (5 bases each). Germline V gene lookup returns CDR1 SGHAT and CDR2 FQNNGV. The CDR3 totals 13 residues. V gave up 3 bases and J gave up 9 bases, with 15 bases separating them. This CDR3 reads CASSFTGTPGQYF. The CDR3 region has the DNA TGTGCCAGCAGCTTCACCGGGACGCCTGGGCAGTACTTC.